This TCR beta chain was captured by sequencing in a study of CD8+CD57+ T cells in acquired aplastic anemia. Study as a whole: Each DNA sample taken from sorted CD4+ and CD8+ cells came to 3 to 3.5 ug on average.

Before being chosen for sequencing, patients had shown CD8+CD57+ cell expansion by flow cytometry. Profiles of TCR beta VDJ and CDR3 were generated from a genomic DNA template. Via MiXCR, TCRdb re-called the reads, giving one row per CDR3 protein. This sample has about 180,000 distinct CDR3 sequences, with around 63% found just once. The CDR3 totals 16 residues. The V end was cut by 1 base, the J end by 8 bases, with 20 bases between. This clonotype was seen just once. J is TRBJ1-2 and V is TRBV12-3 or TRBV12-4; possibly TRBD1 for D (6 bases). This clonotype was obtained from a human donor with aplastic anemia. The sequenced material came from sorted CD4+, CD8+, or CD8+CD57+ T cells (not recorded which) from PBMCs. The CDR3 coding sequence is TGTGCCAGCAGTTTAGGGGGTCGGCAGGGGTCTGGAGGCTACACCTTC. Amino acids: CASSLGGRQGSGGYTF.